A selection of T cell receptor beta chains follows, all from one sample in a study of shared clonotypes between healthy human individuals. Sequencing was performed with immunoSEQ multiplex PCR; in TCRdb, only in-frame clones are kept and a portion is missing. The repertoire consists of more than 2,000,000 clones, with 90% to 95% occurring once and the leading ten covering over 0.12%. Sequencing used naive CD4+ T cells sorted from blood. The receptor source for this set is a young man in good health. Both conserved end residues are part of each CDR3. The D gene is left open where the match is weak. Only part of the rows carry a size: once, few, many, or a class if the clone is expanded.

cdr3_length	v_call	clone_size	d_call	j_call	cdr3_nt	cdr3_aa
13	TRBV7-2	-	-	TRBJ2-5	TGTGCCAGCAGCTACGACCGTAAAGAGACCCAGTACTTC	CASSYDRKETQYF
15	TRBV5-5	-	TRBD1	TRBJ1-1	TGTGCCAGCAGCTTCTTTCAGGGGGCGGGCACTGAAGCTTTCTTT	CASSFFQGAGTEAFF
15	TRBV5-1	-	TRBD2	TRBJ2-5	TGCGCCAGCAGCTTGGTCGGGACTAGCCAAGAGACCCAGTACTTC	CASSLVGTSQETQYF
17	TRBV2	-	TRBD2	TRBJ2-7	TGTGCCAGCAGGGCCGGGACTAGCGGGGGGAGCTCCTACGAGCAGTACTTC	CASRAGTSGGSSYEQYF
14	TRBV9	-	TRBD1	TRBJ2-3	TGTGCCAGCAGCGTCGGGACAGGCACAGATACGCAGTATTTT	CASSVGTGTDTQYF
18	TRBV4-1	-	-	TRBJ2-3	TGCGCCAGCAGCCCCCCGGAAGGGCCTGAGAGATCCACAGATACGCAGTATTTT	CASSPPEGPERSTDTQYF
15	TRBV23-1	-	TRBD1	TRBJ2-4	TGCGCCAGTCAGGACAGGGAAAGATCCAAAAACATTCAGTACTTC	CASQDRERSKNIQYF
13	TRBV19	-	TRBD2	TRBJ2-5	TGTGCCAGTAGTTCGGGAGGGAAAGAGACCCAGTACTTC	CASSSGGKETQYF
14	TRBV10-2	-	-	TRBJ1-5	TGCGCCAGCAGTGAGTCGAACCGCAATCAGCCCCAGCATTTT	CASSESNRNQPQHF
13	TRBV7-2	-	-	TRBJ2-5	TGTGCCAGCAGCGCCGGGACCGTAGAGACCCAGTACTTC	CASSAGTVETQYF
15	TRBV9	-	TRBD2	TRBJ2-1	TGTGCCAGCAGCGTAGATGGGACTAGCGTTAATGAGCAGTTCTTC	CASSVDGTSVNEQFF
14	TRBV2	-	-	TRBJ1-4	TGTGCCAGCAGTAGGGGGGGCAAGGTGGAAAAACTGTTTTTT	CASSRGGKVEKLFF
16	TRBV30	-	TRBD1	TRBJ1-5	TGTCATACCATGGACAGGGCCCACTATAGCAATCAGCCCCAGCATTTT	CHTMDRAHYSNQPQHF
16	TRBV28	once	TRBD1	TRBJ1-5	TGTGCCAGCACCACTACCGGGGACAGGGATAATCAGCCCCAGCATTTT	CASTTTGDRDNQPQHF
13	TRBV5-6	-	-	TRBJ1-2	TGTGCCAGCAGTTACGGGGGCGCCTATGGCTACACCTTC	CASSYGGAYGYTF
14	TRBV10-3	few	TRBD2	TRBJ2-2	TGTGCCATCAGTGGCGGGAGCCACACCGGGGAGCTGTTTTTT	CAISGGSHTGELFF
16	TRBV5-1	-	TRBD2	TRBJ2-5	TGCGCCAGCAGCGCGGAGACTAGCGGGGGTGCTGAGACCCAGTACTTC	CASSAETSGGAETQYF
16	TRBV7-2	-	-	TRBJ2-2	TGTGCCAGCAGCCATGATGGAACAGTCGACGCCGGGGAGCTGTTTTTT	CASSHDGTVDAGELFF
14	TRBV28	-	-	TRBJ1-6	TGTGCCAGCAGTTCGGCCCTTGAAGGATCACCCCTCCACTTT	CASSSALEGSPLHF
15	TRBV7-9	-	-	TRBJ2-7	TGTGCCAGCAGCCCTGCTATAGGATATACCGGTGAGCAGTACTTC	CASSPAIGYTGEQYF
15	TRBV28	-	-	TRBJ1-1	TGTGCCAGCAGTTCAACAGGGCTCGGGAACACTGAAGCTTTCTTT	CASSSTGLGNTEAFF
14	TRBV18	-	-	TRBJ1-1	TGTGCCAGCTCAGCTATAAAGGGGGGCACTGAAGCTTTCTTT	CASSAIKGGTEAFF
17	TRBV7-3	once	TRBD2	TRBJ2-3	TGTGCCAGCAGCGAGCTAGCGGGGGGGCCGGGCACAGATACGCAGTATTTT	CASSELAGGPGTDTQYF
14	TRBV29-1	once	-	TRBJ1-3	TGCAGCGTTAACAGGGCCGACTCTGGAAACACCATATATTTT	CSVNRADSGNTIYF
13	TRBV4-1	-	-	TRBJ2-5	TGCGCCAGCAGCCTCACTCTGGGAGAGACCCAGTACTTC	CASSLTLGETQYF
13	TRBV27	-	TRBD1	TRBJ1-6	TGTGCCAGCAGTTTAGTCAGGGGGGGGCCCCTCCACTTT	CASSLVRGGPLHF
16	TRBV9	-	TRBD2	TRBJ2-5	TGTGCCAGCACCTTTAGCGGGAGCGGGGAGGTAGAGACCCAGTACTTC	CASTFSGSGEVETQYF
11	TRBV7-9	-	-	TRBJ2-1	TGTGCCAGCAGCTCATCGGTTGAGCAGTTCTTC	CASSSSVEQFF
19	TRBV29-1	-	-	TRBJ1-6	TGCAGCGTTGAAGATCCTACCGCGGGGCCTCGATCCCCTAATTCACCCCTCCACTTT	CSVEDPTAGPRSPNSPLHF
14	TRBV2	once	TRBD2	TRBJ2-1	TGTGCCAGCAGTGATTGGACTAGCGGGAATGAGCAGTTCTTC	CASSDWTSGNEQFF
16	TRBV11-2	-	TRBD2	TRBJ2-3	TGTGCCAGCAGCTTAGCGCCTAGCGGGGTCACAGATACGCAGTATTTT	CASSLAPSGVTDTQYF
15	TRBV7-2	-	-	TRBJ2-1	TGTGCCAGCAGCTTAACAGGACTCCCGGCGAATGAGCAGTTCTTC	CASSLTGLPANEQFF
15	TRBV4-1	-	-	TRBJ1-2	TGCGCCAGCAGCCAAGAGACTCCCCGGGGCTATGGCTACACCTTC	CASSQETPRGYGYTF
15	TRBV9	once	-	TRBJ2-3	TGTGCCAGCAGCGTAGCACGGTCTAGCACAGATACGCAGTATTTT	CASSVARSSTDTQYF
15	TRBV2	-	-	TRBJ1-4	TGTGCCAGCAGTGCCAAAAGGGGACTCGAAGAAAAACTGTTTTTT	CASSAKRGLEEKLFF
12	TRBV28	-	-	TRBJ1-1	TGTGCCAGCAGCCCTCTTGTCCCTGAAGCTTTCTTT	CASSPLVPEAFF
15	TRBV6-1	-	-	TRBJ1-2	TGTGCCAGCAGTGAAAATCTTGTTGGGAACTATGGCTACACCTTC	CASSENLVGNYGYTF